This is a list of T cell receptor beta chains from one sample in a study of blood T cell repertoires in COVID-19. Some clones are missing from TCRdb's copy, which holds only in-frame ones; the method was immunoSEQ multiplex PCR. In the table there are around 260,000 clones, roughly 86% of which are singletons. Material for sequencing was peripheral blood. The receptors were sampled from a human donor in a cohort sampled during active COVID-19. Each CDR3 is given without its conserved first and last residue.

J gene,V gene,CDR3 protein
TRBJ2-7,TRBV4-3,ASSQQSGGVYYEQY
TRBJ2-7,TRBV2,ASSFGQGPSYEQY
TRBJ2-3,TRBV3-1/TRBV3-2,ASSQGGAGGDTQY
TRBJ1-2,TRBV19,ASSIDTGDLGDYGYT
TRBJ1-6,TRBV30,AYSDRGPDSPLH
TRBJ2-7,TRBV29-1,SVGRSSREQY
TRBJ1-1,TRBV2,ASNIRVSGTEAF
TRBJ1-5,TRBV28,ASRDGDRGISNQPQH
TRBJ1-1,TRBV4-3,ASSQHWTHRGESEAF
TRBJ2-7,TRBV9,ASSAGTYEQY
TRBJ1-4,TRBV29-1,SVRTGGEKLF
TRBJ2-2,TRBV19,ASSMEPGQRTGELF
TRBJ1-1,TRBV9,ASSARGQGAYTEAF
TRBJ1-2,TRBV7-6,ASSLVATYRNYGYT
TRBJ1-2,TRBV3-1/TRBV3-2,ASSHRDRHYGYT
TRBJ1-4,TRBV25-1,ASSDHFPAGATNEKLF
TRBJ2-7,TRBV9,ASSVRGTEYEQY
TRBJ2-2,TRBV5-1,ASSPLDSTGELF
TRBJ1-2,TRBV27,ASSLSSIFGPGGNRLT
TRBJ1-2,TRBV6-5,ASSYEQFHGYT
TRBJ2-3,TRBV4-3,ASSQRLAGETDTQY
TRBJ2-7,TRBV4-1,ASSQEDWRKDEQY
TRBJ1-2,TRBV19,ASGTTGKDYYGYT
TRBJ1-1,TRBV19,ASRGSTIGGTEAF
TRBJ2-3,TRBV3-1/TRBV3-2,ASSLSGSTDTQY
TRBJ1-4,TRBV4-1,ASSQPWDGGEKLF
TRBJ1-1,TRBV5-1,ASSLGQFLNTEAF
TRBJ1-3,TRBV12-3/TRBV12-4,ASIHRGYLY
TRBJ1-2,TRBV7-2,ASSATTGEASGYT
TRBJ2-5,TRBV7-7,ASSSGQGGIQETQY
TRBJ2-2,TRBV11-3,ASRQGVGGTGELF
TRBJ1-2,TRBV3-1/TRBV3-2,ASAGIGAVGGYT
TRBJ1-2,TRBV28,ASRRAPGQTYGYT
TRBJ1-1,TRBV13,ASSKRRGQGKAEAF
TRBJ2-7,TRBV15,ATSRSPPGQSYEQY
TRBJ1-1,TRBV19,ASTIGQGNAEAF
TRBJ1-1,TRBV7-9,ASSLGHGVTEAF
TRBJ2-5,TRBV24-1,ATSDFPASVGAVETQY
TRBJ1-1,TRBV7-2,ASSYTQGATEAF